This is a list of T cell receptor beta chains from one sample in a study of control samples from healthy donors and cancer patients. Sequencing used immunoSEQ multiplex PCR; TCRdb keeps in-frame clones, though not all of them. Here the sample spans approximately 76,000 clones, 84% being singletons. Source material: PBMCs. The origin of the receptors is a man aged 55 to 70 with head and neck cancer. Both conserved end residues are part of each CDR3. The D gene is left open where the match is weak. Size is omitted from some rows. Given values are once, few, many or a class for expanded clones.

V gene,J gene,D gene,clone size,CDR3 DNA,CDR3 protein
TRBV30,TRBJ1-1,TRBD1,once,TGTGCCTGGAGAAAAAACCCGGGACAGGGGAACACTGAAGCTTTCTTT,CAWRKNPGQGNTEAFF
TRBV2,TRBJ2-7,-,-,TGTGCCAGCACTTTCCAGGCGGGCATCTCCTACGAGCAGTACTTC,CASTFQAGISYEQYF
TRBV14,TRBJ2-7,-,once,TGTGCCAGCAGCCAGGGGGCCCGGTACGAGCAGTACTTC,CASSQGARYEQYF
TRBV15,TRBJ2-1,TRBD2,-,TGTGCCACCAGCAGAGATTCTGGCGGGAGGGGATCCTACAATGAGCAGTTCTTC,CATSRDSGGRGSYNEQFF
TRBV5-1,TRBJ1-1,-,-,TGCGCCAGCAGCATAAACCACGGGGGCACTGAAGCTTTCTTT,CASSINHGGTEAFF
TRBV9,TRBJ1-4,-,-,TGTGCCAGCAGCCTGTCTGCGGGGCGCCTCCATGAAAAACTGTTTTTT,CASSLSAGRLHEKLFF
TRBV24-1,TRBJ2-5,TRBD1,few,TGTGCCACCAGTGTCAGGGGGATGGGGTACCAAGAGACCCAGTACTTC,CATSVRGMGYQETQYF
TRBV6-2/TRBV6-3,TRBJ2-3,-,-,TGTGCCAGCAGTTACGTGGGACTTCTCCTCACAGATACGCAGTATTTT,CASSYVGLLLTDTQYF
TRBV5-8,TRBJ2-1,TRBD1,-,TGTGCCAGCAGCTTGCAAGGACAGGGGGCGCGGTTTTTTAGCTACAATGAGCAGTTCTTC,CASSLQGQGARFFSYNEQFF
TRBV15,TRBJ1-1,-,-,TGTGCCACCAGCAGAGGACAGTACCTTAACACTGAAGCTTTCTTT,CATSRGQYLNTEAFF
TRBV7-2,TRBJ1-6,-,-,TGTGCCAGCAGCTGGGGGGCGCGTAATTCACCCCTCCACTTT,CASSWGARNSPLHF
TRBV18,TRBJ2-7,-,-,TGTGCCAGCTCACAAGGACAGACGCCCTACGAGCAGTACTTC,CASSQGQTPYEQYF
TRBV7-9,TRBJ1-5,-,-,TGTGCCAGCAGCTCCGAACCGGGGAAGCCCCAGCATTTT,CASSSEPGKPQHF
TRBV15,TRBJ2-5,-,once,TGTGCCACCAGCAGAGCGCAGTACGGGGCAGAGACCCAGTACTTC,CATSRAQYGAETQYF
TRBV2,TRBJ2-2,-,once,TGTGCCAGTGGGGCTAGGGGAACCGGGGAGCTGTTTTTT,CASGARGTGELFF
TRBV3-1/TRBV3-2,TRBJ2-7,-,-,TGTGCCAGCAGCCAAGGCGACGGGAGCGGGTACGAGCAGTACTTC,CASSQGDGSGYEQYF
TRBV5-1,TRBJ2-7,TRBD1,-,TGCGCCAGCAGCGCCGGGACAGGGCCCCTCTACGAGCAGTACTTC,CASSAGTGPLYEQYF
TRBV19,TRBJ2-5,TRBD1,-,TGTGCCAGTAGTCCCCAGGGGGTGGAGACCCAGTACTTC,CASSPQGVETQYF
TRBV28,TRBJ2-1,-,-,TGTGCCAGCAGTGATCCCGGGGCCGCGTTGGTCTACAATGAGCAGTTCTTC,CASSDPGAALVYNEQFF
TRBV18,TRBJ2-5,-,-,TGTGCCAGCTCACCACCGACACTCCTGGGCGGGCGCGAGACCCAGTACTTC,CASSPPTLLGGRETQYF
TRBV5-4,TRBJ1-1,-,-,TGTGCCAGCAGCCACCGAGGGGGGAACACTGAAGCTTTCTTT,CASSHRGGNTEAFF
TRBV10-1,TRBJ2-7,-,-,TGCGCCAGCAGCCCGTTGGTGGGGCAGGGCCCTACCTACGAGCAGTACTTC,CASSPLVGQGPTYEQYF
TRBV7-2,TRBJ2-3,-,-,TGTGCCAGCAGCTCCTTGGGGGTCGATACGCAGTATTTT,CASSSLGVDTQYF
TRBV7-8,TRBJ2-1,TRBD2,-,TGTGCCAGCAGCCGACGGGAGGCTAGCGTAGAGCAGTTCTTC,CASSRREASVEQFF
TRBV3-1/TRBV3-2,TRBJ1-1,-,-,TGTGCCAGCAGCCACCACCTGGTGACAGCTTGGCTCCGCGGGGGAAACACTGAAGCTTTCTTT,CASSHHLVTAWLRGGNTEAFF
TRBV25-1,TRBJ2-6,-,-,TGTGCCAGCAGAAACTCTGGGGCCAACGTCCTGACTTTC,CASRNSGANVLTF
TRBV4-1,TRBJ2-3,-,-,TGCGCCAGCAGCCAAGATTTTGGGGAGAGCACAGATACGCAGTATTTT,CASSQDFGESTDTQYF
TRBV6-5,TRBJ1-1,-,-,TGTGCCAGCAGTTATGGGGTAGTCACTGAAGCTTTCTTT,CASSYGVVTEAFF
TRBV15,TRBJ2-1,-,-,TGTGCCACCAGCAGTGGGCGGGCCCGAGAGCAGTTCTTC,CATSSGRAREQFF
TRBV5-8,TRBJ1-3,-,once,TGTGCCAGCAGCTTACCGGCCGAGCGGGGAAACACCATATATTTT,CASSLPAERGNTIYF
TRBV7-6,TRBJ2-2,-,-,TGTGCCAGCAGCACCCGGGACCAGGACACCGGGGAGCTGTTTTTT,CASSTRDQDTGELFF
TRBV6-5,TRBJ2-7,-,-,TGTGCCAGCAGTTACTCCGGGTCGCAGTACTTC,CASSYSGSQYF
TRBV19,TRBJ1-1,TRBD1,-,TGTGCCAGTAGTCAATGGACAGGGGCCCTCATGAACACTGAAGCTTTCTTT,CASSQWTGALMNTEAFF
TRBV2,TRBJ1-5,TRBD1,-,TGTGCCAGCAGTCCTAGGACAGGAGATCAGCCCCAGCATTTT,CASSPRTGDQPQHF
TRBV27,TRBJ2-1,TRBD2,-,TGTGCCAGTAGCGATGGACTAGCCACCAATGAGCAGTTCTTC,CASSDGLATNEQFF
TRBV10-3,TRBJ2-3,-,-,TGTGCCATCAGTGCAACATCCTTGAGCACAGATACGCAGTATTTT,CAISATSLSTDTQYF
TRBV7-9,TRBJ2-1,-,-,TGTGCCAGCCTACAGGTTGAGGCAAATGAGCAGTTCTTC,CASLQVEANEQFF
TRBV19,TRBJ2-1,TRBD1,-,TGTGCCAGTAGTATCGGGACAGGGCGCAATGAGCAGTTCTTC,CASSIGTGRNEQFF
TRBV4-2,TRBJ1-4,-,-,TGTGCCAGCAGCCAACAAGCAACTAATGAAAAACTGTTTTTT,CASSQQATNEKLFF
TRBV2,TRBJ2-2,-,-,TGTGCCACCGCCGAGGGCAGGGCCATGGGGATGTTGTTTTTT,CATAEGRAMGMLFF
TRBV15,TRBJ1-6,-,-,TGTGCCACCAGCAGAGAGGGCCAGACGATCTCCTATAATTCACCCCTCCACTTT,CATSREGQTISYNSPLHF
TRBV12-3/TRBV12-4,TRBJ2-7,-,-,TGTGCCAGCAGTAGGGGAAGCTCCTACGAGCAGTACTTC,CASSRGSSYEQYF
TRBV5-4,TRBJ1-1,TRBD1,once,TGTGCCAGCAGCTGGGGACAGGGGGCGACTGAAGCTTTCTTT,CASSWGQGATEAFF
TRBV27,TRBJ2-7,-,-,TGTGCCAGCAGTTTTGAGGGGTCCTACTCCTACGAGCAGTACTTC,CASSFEGSYSYEQYF
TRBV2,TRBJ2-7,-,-,TGTGCCAGCATGCGGGACGGCCCGGCGCGCGAGCAGTACTTC,CASMRDGPAREQYF
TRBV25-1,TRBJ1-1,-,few,TGTGCCAGCAGAGGACTGCTGAACACTGAAGCTTTCTTT,CASRGLLNTEAFF
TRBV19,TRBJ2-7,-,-,TGTGCCAGTAGTATAGGGGGCGCGTCCTACGAGCAGTACTTC,CASSIGGASYEQYF
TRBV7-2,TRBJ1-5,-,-,TGTGCCAGCAGCTTAGTCCCAGGAATACTTCAGCCCCAGCATTTT,CASSLVPGILQPQHF
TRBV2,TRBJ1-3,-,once,TGTGCCAGCAGTGTATCTGGAAACACCATATATTTT,CASSVSGNTIYF
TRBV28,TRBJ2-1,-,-,TGTGCCAGCAGTTTGCTTGGGTTTAATGAGCAGTTCTTC,CASSLLGFNEQFF
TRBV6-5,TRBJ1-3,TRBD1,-,TGTGCCAGCACACGCCGGACAGGCTCTGGAAACACCATATATTTT,CASTRRTGSGNTIYF
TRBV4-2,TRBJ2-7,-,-,TGTGCCAGCAGCCAAGTAAGCGGGCTAGGTATCTACGAGCAGTACTTC,CASSQVSGLGIYEQYF